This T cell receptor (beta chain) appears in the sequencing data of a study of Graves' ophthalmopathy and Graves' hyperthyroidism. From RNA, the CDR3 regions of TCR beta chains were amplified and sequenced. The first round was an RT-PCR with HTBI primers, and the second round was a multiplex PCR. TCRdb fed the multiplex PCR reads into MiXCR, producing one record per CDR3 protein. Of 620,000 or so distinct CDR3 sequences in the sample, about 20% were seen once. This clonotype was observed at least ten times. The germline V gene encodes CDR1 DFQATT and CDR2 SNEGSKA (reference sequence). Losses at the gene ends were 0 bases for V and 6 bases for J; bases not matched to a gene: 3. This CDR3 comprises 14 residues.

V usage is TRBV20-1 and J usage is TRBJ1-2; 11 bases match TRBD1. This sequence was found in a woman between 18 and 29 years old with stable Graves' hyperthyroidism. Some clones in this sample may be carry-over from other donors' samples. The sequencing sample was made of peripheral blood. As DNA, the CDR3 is TGCAGTGCTAGAGATTGGGGACAGGGGGATGGCTACACCTTC. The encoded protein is CSARDWGQGDGYTF.